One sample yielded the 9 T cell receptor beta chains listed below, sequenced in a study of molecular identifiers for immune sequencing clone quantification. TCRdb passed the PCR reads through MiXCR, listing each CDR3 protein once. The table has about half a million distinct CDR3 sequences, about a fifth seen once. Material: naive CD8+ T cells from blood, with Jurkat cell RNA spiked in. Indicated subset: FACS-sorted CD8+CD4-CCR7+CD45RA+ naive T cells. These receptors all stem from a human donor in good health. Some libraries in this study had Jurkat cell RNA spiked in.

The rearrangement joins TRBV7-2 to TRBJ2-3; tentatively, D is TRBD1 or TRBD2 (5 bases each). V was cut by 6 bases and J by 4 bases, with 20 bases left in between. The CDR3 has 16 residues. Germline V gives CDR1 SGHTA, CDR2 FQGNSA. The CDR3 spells CASRTNLGEGPDTQYF. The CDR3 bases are TGTGCCAGCAGGACAAACTTAGGTGAGGGGCCAGATACGCAGTATTTT.

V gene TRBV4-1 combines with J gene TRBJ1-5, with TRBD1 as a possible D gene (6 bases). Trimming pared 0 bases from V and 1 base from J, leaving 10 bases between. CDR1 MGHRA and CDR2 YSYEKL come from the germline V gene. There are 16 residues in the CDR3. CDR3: CASSQDRGASNQPQHF. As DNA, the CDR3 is TGCGCCAGCAGCCAAGATCGGGGGGCGAGCAATCAGCCCCAGCATTTT.

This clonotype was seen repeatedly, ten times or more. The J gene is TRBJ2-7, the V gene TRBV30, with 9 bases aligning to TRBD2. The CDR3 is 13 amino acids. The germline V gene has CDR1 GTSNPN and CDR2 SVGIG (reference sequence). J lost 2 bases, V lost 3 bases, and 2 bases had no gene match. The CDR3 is CAWSASGAYEQYF. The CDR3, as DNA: TGTGCCTGGAGCGCTAGCGGGGCCTACGAGCAGTACTTC.

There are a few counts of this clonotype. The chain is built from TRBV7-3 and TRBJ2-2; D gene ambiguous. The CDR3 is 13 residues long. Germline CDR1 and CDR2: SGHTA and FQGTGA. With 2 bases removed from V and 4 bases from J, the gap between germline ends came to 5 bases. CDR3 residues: CASSLRSTGELFF. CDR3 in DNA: TGTGCCAGCAGCTTACGGAGCACCGGGGAGCTGTTTTTT. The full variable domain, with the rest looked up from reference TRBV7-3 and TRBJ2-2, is GAGVSQTPSNKVTEKGKYVELRCDPISGHTALYWYRQSLGQGPEFLIYFQGTGAADDSGLPNDRFFAVRPEGSVSTLKIQRTERGDSAVYLCASSLRSTGELFFGEGSRLTVL.

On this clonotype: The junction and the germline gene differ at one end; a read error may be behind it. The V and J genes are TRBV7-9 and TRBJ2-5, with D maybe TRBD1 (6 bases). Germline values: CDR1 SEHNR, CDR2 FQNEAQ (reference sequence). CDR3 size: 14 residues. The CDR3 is CASSPRGEQEIQYF. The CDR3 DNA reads TGTGCCAGCAGCCCCAGGGGAGAGCAAGAGATCCAGTACTTC.

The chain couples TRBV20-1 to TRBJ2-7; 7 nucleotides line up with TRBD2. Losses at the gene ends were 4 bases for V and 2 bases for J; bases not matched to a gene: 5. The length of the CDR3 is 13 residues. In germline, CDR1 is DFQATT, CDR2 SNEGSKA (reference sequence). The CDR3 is CSAILAEAYEQYF. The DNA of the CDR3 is TGCAGTGCTATTCTAGCGGAGGCCTACGAGCAGTACTTC.

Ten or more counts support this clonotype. Here the CDR3 reads CSVRGLAEFTDTQYF. As DNA, the CDR3 is TGCAGCGTTCGGGGATTGGCGGAATTCACAGATACGCAGTATTTT. The V gene is TRBV29-1, the J gene TRBJ2-3, with D tentatively TRBD2 (5 bases). Between the trimmed V and J ends, which lost 5 bases and 2 bases, there was a span of 17 bases. This CDR3 has 15 residues. CDR1 is SQVTM and CDR2 is ANQGSEA in the germline V gene.

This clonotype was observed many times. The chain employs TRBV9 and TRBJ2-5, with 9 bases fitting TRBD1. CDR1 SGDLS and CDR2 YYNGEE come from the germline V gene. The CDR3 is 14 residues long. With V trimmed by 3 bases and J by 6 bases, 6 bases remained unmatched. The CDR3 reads CASSAGQGRQTQYF. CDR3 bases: TGTGCCAGCAGCGCCGGACAGGGGCGGCAGACCCAGTACTTC. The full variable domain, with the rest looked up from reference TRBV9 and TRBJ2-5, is DSGVTQTPKHLITATGQRVTLRCSPRSGDLSVYWYQQSLDQGLQFLIQYYNGEERAKGNILERFSAQQFPDLHSELNLSSLELGDSALYFCASSAGQGRQTQYFGPGTRLLVL.

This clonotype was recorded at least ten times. CDR3 coding DNA: TGCAGTGCTAGGAAAAGGAGCTCCTACGAGCAGTACTTC. Translation: CSARKRSSYEQYF. The chain combines TRBV20-1 with TRBJ2-7; D gene uncertain. CDR3 length: 13 amino acids. Germline loops: CDR1 DFQATT, CDR2 SNEGSKA (reference sequence). The V gene lost 3 bases and the J gene lost 0 bases, with 9 bases spanning the gap.